Following are 31 T cell receptor beta chains from one sample sequenced in a study of T cell responses to AZD1222 COVID-19 vaccine (TCRdb year 2021). The intended sense of this specimen's time point label: about 28 days (+/-7) after the second vaccine dose. The method was the immunoSEQ multiplex PCR assay. TCRdb retrieved this table from immuneACCESS and kept in-frame rearrangements only. Not all clones are present; in checked studies, unresolved V genes account for under half, and no reason is known for the remainder. Within this sample are 100,000 to 150,000 clones, with about 85% of them counted one time only. Together, the top ten hold around 4.4% of the sample. The source material was peripheral blood, sampled 28 days after the second AZD1222 dose. These receptors all come from an adult who received the AZD1222 COVID-19 vaccine.

This clone was observed once. The V call is TRBV15, the J call TRBJ1-6; D unclear. The CDR3 runs to 12 residues. V was shortened by 3 bases and J by 9 bases, with 6 bases between the two germline ends. CDR1 and CDR2 (germline): LNHNV, YYDKDF (reference sequence). The CDR3 here is CATSSNISPLHF. In DNA, the CDR3 is TGTGCCACCAGCAGTAATATTTCACCCCTCCACTTT.

This clone was counted once. The gene calls are TRBV6-4 and TRBJ1-1; no clear D gene. CDR1 and CDR2 (germline): MRHNA, SNTAGT. This CDR3 region has 15 residues. The V end was cut by 0 bases, the J end by 0 bases, with 8 bases between. CDR3 sequence: CASSDSFKLNTEAFF. The CDR3 nucleotides are TGTGCCAGCAGTGACTCGTTCAAGCTGAACACTGAAGCTTTCTTT.

This clone has just a few counts. The V call is TRBV19, the J call TRBJ1-2, with D possibly TRBD1 on 5 matching bases. V was pared by 6 bases and J by 7 bases, with 18 bases between. Germline V gene data show CDR1 as LNHDA and CDR2 as SQIVND (reference sequence). The CDR3 runs to 14 residues. CDR3 in DNA: TGTGCCAGTAGGGACTCCGGGGGGACTATTGGCTACACCTTC. Translating gives CASRDSGGTIGYTF.

The table lists this clone with a few counts. The CDR3 nucleotides read TGTGCCAGCAGCCATGGGGCTAGCGGGGATCCCGCCTATGAGACCCAGTACTTC. It translates to CASSHGASGDPAYETQYF. This chain joins TRBV7-9 and TRBJ2-5; 9 bases match TRBD2. The CDR3 totals 18 residues. The junction had 18 bases not matched to a gene; V was cut back by 5 bases and J by 5 bases. Germline values: CDR1 SEHNR, CDR2 FQNEAQ (reference sequence).

In its sample, this clone was seen many times. The chain uses TRBV7-2 and TRBJ1-2; possible D gene TRBD1, 6 bases. The CDR3 loop spans 15 amino acids. The germline gives CDR1 SGHTA, CDR2 FQGNSA. The V end lost 5 bases, the J end lost 5 bases, and 18 bases lay between the germline ends. CDR3 protein: CASSVYGGQGYGYTF. The CDR3 region has the DNA TGTGCCAGCAGCGTTTATGGGGGGCAAGGTTATGGCTACACCTTC.

The V and J genes are TRBV9 and TRBJ2-3, with TRBD2 matching 16 bases. V shed 6 bases, J shed 9 bases, and the junction held 10 bases outside the gene matches. The CDR3 runs to 16 residues. CDR1 SGDLS and CDR2 YYNGEE come from the germline V gene. Written as DNA, the CDR3 is TGTGCCAGCACCCCGGGACTAGCGGGGGGGCAGGAGACGCAGTATTTT. Its protein product is CASTPGLAGGQETQYF.

CDR3 nucleotides: TGTGCCAGCAGTTGGGGACAGGGGTTCGGGATGAACACTGAAGCTTTCTTT. Its protein is CASSWGQGFGMNTEAFF. The genes are TRBV28 and TRBJ1-1, with 10 bases identical to TRBD1. The V and J ends lost 4 bases and 0 bases, in that order; junction bases with no gene match: 8. This CDR3 has 17 residues. Germline CDR1 reads MDHEN; CDR2 reads SYDVKM.

DNA of the CDR3: TGCGCCAGCAGCTACGACAGCATGAACACTGAAGCTTTCTTT. It yields the protein CASSYDSMNTEAFF. V usage is TRBV5-1 and J usage is TRBJ1-1, with a possible D match to TRBD1 (5 bases). The CDR3 has 14 residues. V dropped 3 bases and J dropped 0 bases, with 9 bases sitting between them. CDR1 and CDR2 from the germline V gene are SGHRS and YFSETQ.

V is TRBV6-2 or TRBV6-3 and J is TRBJ1-1, with no clear D. Germline V lookup: CDR1 MNHEY, CDR2 SVGEGT. The CDR3 is 12 amino acids. Between the trimmed V and J ends, which lost 5 bases and 5 bases, there was a span of 9 bases. CDR3 DNA: TGTGCCAGCAGTCTATTGGGGACTGAAGCTTTCTTT. Translating it yields CASSLLGTEAFF.

The chain links TRBV3-1 (or the pseudogene TRBV3-2) to TRBJ2-7; D may be TRBD1 (6 bases). Germline CDR1 is LGHDT and CDR2 is YNNKEL (reference sequence). The CDR3 loop spans 13 amino acids. The V gene lost 4 bases and the J gene lost 6 bases, with 13 bases spanning the gap. The CDR3 region is CASSPTGLGEQYF. As DNA, the CDR3 is TGTGCCAGCAGCCCAACAGGGTTGGGCGAGCAGTACTTC.

The chain links TRBV6-2 or TRBV6-3 to TRBJ1-6; possible D gene TRBD1, 6 bases. This CDR3 is 17 amino acids long. Trimming stripped 6 bases from V and 8 bases from J, with 23 bases between. Germline lookup yields CDR1 MNHEY and CDR2 SVGEGT. The CDR3: CASSSPPGTRGDSPLHF. The CDR3 DNA sequence: TGTGCCAGCAGCTCGCCCCCCGGGACACGCGGTGATTCACCCCTCCACTTT.

This sequence joins TRBV30 and TRBJ1-1, with D tentatively TRBD1 (5 bases). The CDR3 is 14 residues long. CDR1 is GTSNPN and CDR2 is SVGIG in the germline V gene (reference sequence). Trimming pared 3 bases from V and 6 bases from J, leaving 17 bases between. The CDR3 region is CAWSPPWGKSEAFF. The CDR3 DNA is TGTGCCTGGAGCCCCCCGTGGGGGAAGTCTGAAGCTTTCTTT.

V usage is TRBV27 and J usage is TRBJ2-4; 13 bases are shared with TRBD2. V was pared by 5 bases and J by 3 bases, with 7 bases of the junction left unmatched. The germline CDR1 and CDR2 sequences are MNHEY and SMNVEV (reference sequence). CDR3 length: 17 residues. The CDR3 loop reads CASSGLAGARSKNIQYF. CDR3 bases: TGTGCCAGCAGTGGACTAGCGGGGGCCCGGAGCAAAAACATTCAGTACTTC.

V gene TRBV12-5 combines with J gene TRBJ1-2; no clear D gene. The V gene lost 2 bases and the J gene lost 6 bases, with 19 bases spanning the gap. The germline V gene encodes CDR1 LGHNT and CDR2 FRNRAP. The CDR3 extends over 16 amino acids. The CDR3 protein is CASGLFEEGFVDGYTF. The CDR3 DNA is TGTGCTAGTGGTTTGTTTGAGGAGGGCTTCGTGGATGGCTACACCTTC.

The chain is built from TRBV4-1 and TRBJ1-5; 7 bases agree with TRBD1. Germline V lookup: CDR1 MGHRA, CDR2 YSYEKL. The CDR3 totals 15 residues. After removal of 0 bases from V and 7 bases from J, the junction contained 6 bases not matched to a gene. This CDR3 reads CASSQDPTGEQPQHF. The CDR3 DNA reads TGCGCCAGCAGCCAAGACCCAACAGGGGAACAGCCCCAGCATTTT.

The chain couples TRBV9 to TRBJ2-7, with 8 positions matching TRBD1. V gave up 3 bases and J gave up 3 bases; unmatched junction bases: 2. The CDR3 totals 13 residues. CDR1 is SGDLS, CDR2 YYNGEE, per germline. CDR3 protein: CASSADRGYEQYF. The CDR3 DNA follows: TGTGCCAGCAGCGCTGACAGGGGCTACGAGCAGTACTTC.

The chain carries TRBV14 and TRBJ2-1; 7 positions match TRBD2. The germline V gene encodes CDR1 SGHDN and CDR2 FVKESK. This CDR3 comprises 16 residues. The ends lost 0 bases at V and 6 bases at J; junction bases unmatched: 8. CDR3 amino acids: CASSQEHSGELNEQFF. CDR3 bases: TGTGCCAGCAGCCAAGAGCACAGCGGGGAACTCAATGAGCAGTTCTTC.

A few counts support this clone. The J gene is TRBJ1-6, the V gene TRBV19; no clear D. Germline V CDR1 and CDR2: LNHDA, SQIVND (reference sequence). V gave up 7 bases and J gave up 0 bases, with 10 bases separating them. This CDR3 contains 15 residues. This CDR3 is CASKKESSYNSPLHF. Here the CDR3 DNA reads TGTGCCAGTAAGAAGGAGAGCTCCTATAATTCACCCCTCCACTTT.

The chain carries TRBV24-1 and TRBJ2-1; D is undetermined. CDR3 size: 14 residues. CDR1 and CDR2 (germline): KGHDR, SFDVKD. Trimming removed 5 bases at V and 0 bases at J, with 7 bases between. The CDR3 loop is CATSGTGSYNEQFF. DNA of the CDR3: TGTGCCACCAGTGGCACTGGCTCCTACAATGAGCAGTTCTTC.

This chain uses TRBV3-1 (or the pseudogene TRBV3-2) with TRBJ2-2, with 8 positions matching TRBD1. Germline CDR1 LGHDT, CDR2 YNNKEL (reference sequence). The length of the CDR3 is 16 residues. The V gene end was trimmed by 4 bases and the J gene end by 4 bases; junction bases not matched to a gene: 8. CDR3 bases: TGTGCCAGCAGCCTTGGGGGACAGGCGGTCACCGGGGAGCTGTTTTTT. As protein: CASSLGGQAVTGELFF.

V is TRBV11-3 and J is TRBJ2-2; D is perhaps TRBD1 or TRBD2 (5 bases each). The CDR3 is 14 residues long. V was pared by 1 base and J by 10 bases, with 13 bases between. CDR1 and CDR2 from the germline V gene are SGHNT and YENEEA. The CDR3 DNA follows: TGTGCCAGCAGCTTAGGGGGGACCTCGGCGGAGCTGTTTTTT. Amino acid sequence: CASSLGGTSAELFF.

This chain links TRBV6-2 or TRBV6-3 with TRBJ2-5, with 7 bases fitting TRBD2. The J segment lost 3 bases and the V segment lost 4 bases, leaving 2 bases of the junction unmatched. The CDR3 extends over 13 amino acids. Germline lookup yields CDR1 MNHEY and CDR2 SVGEGT. CDR3 in amino acids: CASSWGGEETQYF. For the CDR3, the DNA is TGTGCCAGCAGTTGGGGAGGGGAAGAGACCCAGTACTTC.

A few counts support this clone. This rearrangement joins TRBV30 to TRBJ2-1; 9 nucleotides line up with TRBD2. The CDR3 covers 15 residues. Germline-derived CDR1 and CDR2 are GTSNPN and SVGIG (reference sequence). Trimming removed 3 bases from V and 6 bases from J; junction bases left unmatched: 9. CDR3 loop: CAWSGGRGTGNEQFF. DNA of the CDR3: TGTGCCTGGAGCGGCGGGAGGGGAACGGGCAATGAGCAGTTCTTC.

The CDR3 loop is CASSLWEGSTDTQYF. Written as DNA, the CDR3 is TGTGCCAGCAGCTTGTGGGAGGGGAGCACAGATACGCAGTATTTT. This rearrangement joins TRBV7-2 to TRBJ2-3, with 7 bases identical to TRBD2. The CDR3 extends over 15 amino acids. From germline, CDR1 is SGHTA and CDR2 FQGNSA. The J segment lost 0 bases and the V segment lost 3 bases, leaving 3 bases of the junction unmatched.

CDR3 nucleotides: TGTGCCTGGATGACAGGGGCGGCAGGCTACACCTTC. This encodes CAWMTGAAGYTF. The chain recombines TRBV30 with TRBJ1-2, with 8 positions matching TRBD1. CDR1 is GTSNPN and CDR2 is SVGIG in the germline V gene (reference sequence). The CDR3 is 12 amino acids. J lost 8 bases, V lost 4 bases, and 6 bases had no gene match.

CDR3: CASSLALASNPNYGYTF. The CDR3, as DNA: TGTGCCAGCAGCTTAGCGCTGGCATCTAACCCCAACTATGGCTACACCTTC. The chain is built from TRBV7-2 and TRBJ1-2; unclear D gene. CDR3 length: 17 residues. Germline CDR1 SGHTA, CDR2 FQGNSA. V was clipped by 0 bases and J by 2 bases, with 16 bases between them.

The chain couples TRBV11-2 to TRBJ1-4; D possibly corresponds to TRBD1 (5 bases). This CDR3 spans 16 amino acids. The germline V and J ends were trimmed by 4 bases and 8 bases, with 20 bases remaining between them. Germline CDR1 is SGHAT and CDR2 is FQNNGV. CDR3 bases: TGTGCCAGCAGCTCCAGGAAGGGGACCCTAGGGGAAAAACTGTTTTTT. As protein: CASSSRKGTLGEKLFF.

V is TRBV6-5 and J is TRBJ2-5, with TRBD2 matching 13 bases. After removal of 6 bases from V and 5 bases from J, the junction contained 3 bases not matched to a gene. The CDR3 consists of 14 residues. Germline CDR1 MNHEY, CDR2 SVGAGI. For the CDR3, the DNA is TGTGCCAGCAGCGGGACTAGCGGGGTGGAGACCCAGTACTTC. The encoded protein is CASSGTSGVETQYF.

This chain links TRBV10-1 with TRBJ2-5; 7 bases are a match to TRBD1. Trimming cost V 6 bases and J 4 bases; bases outside gene matches: 11. The CDR3 totals 15 residues. The V gene's germline CDR1 is WNHNN and CDR2 SYGVQD (reference sequence). Here the CDR3 reads CASSRTGSDGETQYF. CDR3 in DNA: TGCGCCAGCAGCCGGACAGGCTCAGACGGAGAGACCCAGTACTTC.

This clone was recorded once. The J gene is TRBJ1-2, the V gene TRBV14; possible D gene TRBD1, 5 bases. The V end lost 4 bases, the J end lost 6 bases, and 9 bases lay between the germline ends. The germline V gene has CDR1 SGHDN and CDR2 FVKESK. The CDR3 contains 12 residues. The CDR3 sequence: CASSRGGDGYTF. CDR3 DNA: TGTGCCAGCAGCCGGGGGGGTGATGGCTACACCTTC.

This clone was counted once. J is TRBJ1-3 and V is TRBV5-1; weak D call: TRBD1 (6 bases). CDR1 SGHRS and CDR2 YFSETQ come from the germline V gene. V was shortened by 0 bases and J by 2 bases, with 12 bases between the two germline ends. This CDR3 contains 16 residues. In DNA form, the CDR3 reads TGCGCCAGCAGCTTGGTGGCGACAGGAGCTGGAAACACCATATATTTT. Translation: CASSLVATGAGNTIYF.